This T cell receptor (beta chain) was sequenced in a study of blood T cell repertoires in COVID-19. Germline V CDR1 and CDR2: MGHRA, YSYEKL. The V segment lost 0 bases and the J segment 0 bases; nucleotides outside the gene matches: 10. The CDR3 loop spans 19 amino acids. The method was immunoSEQ multiplex PCR; TCRdb's version includes in-frame clones alone and lacks a portion of them. The sample holds about 170,000 clones, roughly four fifths seen once. This chain uses TRBV4-1 with TRBJ2-1, with 8 bases lining up with TRBD2. Sequencing was performed on peripheral blood. This TCR derives from a woman older than 75 with acute or convalescent COVID-19. The CDR3 loop reads CASSQEDGGLAFSYNEQFF. The DNA for the CDR3 is TGCGCCAGCAGCCAAGAAGATGGAGGACTAGCCTTCTCCTACAATGAGCAGTTCTTC.